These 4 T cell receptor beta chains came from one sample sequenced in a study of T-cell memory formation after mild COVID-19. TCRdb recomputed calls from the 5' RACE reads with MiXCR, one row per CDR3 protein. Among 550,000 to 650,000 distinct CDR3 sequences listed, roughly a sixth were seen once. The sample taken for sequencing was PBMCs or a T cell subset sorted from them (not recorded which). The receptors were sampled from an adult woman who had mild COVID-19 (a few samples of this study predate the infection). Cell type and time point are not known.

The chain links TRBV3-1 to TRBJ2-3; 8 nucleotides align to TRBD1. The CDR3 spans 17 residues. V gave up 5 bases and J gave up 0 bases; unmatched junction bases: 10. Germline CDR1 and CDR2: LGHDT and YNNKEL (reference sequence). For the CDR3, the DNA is TGTGCCAGCAGCAGAGAGGGGACAGGCCTTAGCACAGATACGCAGTATTTT. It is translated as CASSREGTGLSTDTQYF.

This CDR3 is CASSFVSYGYTF. CDR3 sequence (DNA): TGTGCCAGCAGCTTTGTAAGCTATGGCTACACCTTC. J is TRBJ1-2 and V is TRBV7-9; no reliable D call. Germline loops: CDR1 SEHNR, CDR2 FQNEAQ (reference sequence). V shed 3 bases and J shed 4 bases, with 6 bases lying between them. There are 12 residues in the CDR3.

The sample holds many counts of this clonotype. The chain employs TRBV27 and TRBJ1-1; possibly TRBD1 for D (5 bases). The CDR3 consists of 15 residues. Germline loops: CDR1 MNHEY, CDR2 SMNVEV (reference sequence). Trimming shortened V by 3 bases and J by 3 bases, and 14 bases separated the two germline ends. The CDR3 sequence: CASSFGRMGDTEAFF. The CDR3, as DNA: TGTGCCAGCAGTTTTGGTAGGATGGGGGACACTGAAGCTTTCTTT.

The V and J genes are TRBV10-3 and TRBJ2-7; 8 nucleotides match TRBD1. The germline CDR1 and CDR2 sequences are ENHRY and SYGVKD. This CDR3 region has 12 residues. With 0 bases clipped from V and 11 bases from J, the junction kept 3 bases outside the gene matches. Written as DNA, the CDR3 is TGTGCCATCAGTGAGTCGGACAGGGCGGAGTACTTC. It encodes CAISESDRAEYF.